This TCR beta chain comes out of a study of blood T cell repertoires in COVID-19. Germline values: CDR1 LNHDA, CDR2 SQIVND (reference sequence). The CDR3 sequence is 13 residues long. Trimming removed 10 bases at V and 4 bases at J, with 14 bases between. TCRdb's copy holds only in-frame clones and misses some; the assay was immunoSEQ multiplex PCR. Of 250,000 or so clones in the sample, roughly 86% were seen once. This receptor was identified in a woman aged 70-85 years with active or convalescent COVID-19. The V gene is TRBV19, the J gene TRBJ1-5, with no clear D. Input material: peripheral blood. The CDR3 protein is CATSGRGNQPQHF. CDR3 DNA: TGTGCCACCAGCGGCCGGGGAAATCAGCCCCAGCATTTT.